This TCR beta chain came from a study of naive and memory T cell subsets. After the first PCR, alpha and beta chain libraries were processed separately. A few counts support this clonotype. As yet, its antigen is unknown. The beta constant-region primer was an equimolar mix of two oligonucleotides covering TRBC1 and TRBC2. Ligated cDNA was amplified by four rounds of PCR with nested alpha and beta constant-region primers and SP2. A 12-nucleotide UMI and the SP2 primer were added to the cDNA 3' end by oligonucleotide ligation. TCRdb re-derived calls from the UMI-ligation and nested PCR reads in MiXCR, one entry per CDR3 protein. This sample has about 120,000 distinct CDR3 sequences, with 36% found just once. Study-level points and caveats: Between naive and memory subsets, TCR abundance power law exponents differed.

The specimen was central memory CD4+ T cells from blood. The sequence was collected from a human donor in good health.

The DNA for the CDR3 is TGCGCCAGCTTAGGGGAGTCAGATACGCAGTATTTT. It specifies CASLGESDTQYF. The chain is built from TRBV5-1 and TRBJ2-3; D possibly matches TRBD1 or TRBD2 (5 bases each). The germline V gene has CDR1 SGHRS and CDR2 YFSETQ. There are 12 residues in the CDR3. The ends were cut back, 7 bases at V and 4 bases at J, with 10 bases in the middle.